This TCR beta chain stems from a study of blood T cells in healthy people across ages. Next came a second PCR, run for about 7 to 12 cycles, which used a sample-barcoded 5' primer along with a J-beta primer mix. TCRdb re-called the 5' RACE reads with MiXCR, one entry per CDR3 protein. The sample consists of about 1.5 million distinct CDR3 sequences, approximately 42% of them appearing once. This CDR3 has 15 amino acids. J was trimmed by 5 bases and V by 4 bases; bases with no gene match: 5. CDR1 is SNHLY, CDR2 FYNNEI, per germline. The chain combines TRBV2 with TRBJ2-1; TRBD2 aligns across 10 bases. The material sequenced was blood. The sequence was collected from a young woman in good health. The CDR3: CASSGALAGDNEQFF. DNA for the CDR3: TGTGCCAGCAGTGGGGCGCTAGCGGGGGACAATGAGCAGTTCTTC.